This entry is about one TCR beta chain. TCRdb recomputed calls from the PCR reads with MiXCR, one row per CDR3 protein. Here the sample spans some 29,000 distinct CDR3 sequences, roughly 50% being singletons. Documented time point: late sampling 161 to 241 days after vaccination in a few convalescent patients. The data are from a study of vaccination and CD4 T cells after COVID-19. Study details: Post-vaccine specimens were obtained a median roughly 70 days after dose two (range 14 to 241).

This material consisted of CD4+ T cells from blood, taken about 7 months after SARS-CoV-2 vaccination. The clonotype originates from a human donor who had recovered from COVID-19.

The CDR3 DNA sequence: TGCAGTGCTAGACGAGTCCCAGCCTACGAGCAGTACTTC. Amino acids: CSARRVPAYEQYF. V is TRBV20-1 and J is TRBJ2-7, with D hard to call. V dropped 2 bases and J dropped 2 bases, with 10 bases sitting between them. Germline loops: CDR1 DFQATT, CDR2 SNEGSKA (reference sequence). This CDR3 has 13 residues.